These 23 T cell receptor beta chains share one sample of origin, sequenced in a study of beta chain features in type 1 diabetes. General study findings and limits: Type 1 diabetes patients had moderately but significantly shorter TCRB CDR3s in all four CD4+ subsets.

Reverse transcription of all isolated RNA meant that expressed TCRB transcripts were sequenced. The method was immunoSEQ multiplex PCR; TCRdb's version includes in-frame clones alone and lacks a portion of them. The sample lists more than 250,000 clones; 24% were seen once. These TCRs are of unknown antigen specificity. The specimen was naive CD4+ T cells from blood. The receptors were gathered from a woman aged 25 to 39 with type 1 diabetes.

The V gene is TRBV7-6, the J gene TRBJ2-5, with TRBD2 as a possible D gene (6 bases). Trimming left V 5 bases short and J 5 bases short, with 15 bases between. The CDR3 runs to 14 residues. CDR1 SGHVS and CDR2 FNYEAQ come from the germline V gene. CDR3 amino acids: CASSRTTVRETQYF. CDR3 nucleotides: TGTGCCAGCAGCCGGACTACCGTGCGGGAGACCCAGTACTTC.

This chain connects TRBV6-4 to TRBJ2-1, with 12 bases matching TRBD2. The CDR3 is 15 residues long. Germline values: CDR1 MRHNA, CDR2 SNTAGT. V shed 10 bases, J shed 8 bases, and the junction held 12 bases outside the gene matches. CDR3 amino acids: CATKPSSGRVDEQFF. In nucleotides, the CDR3 is TGTGCCACCAAACCCTCTAGCGGGAGGGTGGATGAGCAGTTCTTC.

The V gene is TRBV30, the J gene TRBJ2-5; 8 bases fit TRBD1. Germline values: CDR1 GTSNPN, CDR2 SVGIG (reference sequence). CDR3 length: 14 amino acids. Trimming took 4 bases from V and 5 from J; bases not matched to a gene: 9. As DNA, the CDR3 is TGTGCCTGGAACCCGACAGGGGTTAGGGAGACCCAGTACTTC. Amino acids: CAWNPTGVRETQYF.

This clone was recorded a few times. The V and J genes are TRBV2 and TRBJ1-2; 7 nucleotides align to TRBD1. Germline trimming cut 7 bases from V and 6 bases from J; bases unmatched to any gene: 11. The CDR3 runs 14 residues. Germline values: CDR1 SNHLY, CDR2 FYNNEI. The CDR3 DNA reads as TGTGCCAGCACTAAAGGGACAGTGGTCCATGGCTACACCTTC. Protein sequence: CASTKGTVVHGYTF.

This clone was recorded a few times. This chain joins TRBV20-1 and TRBJ2-5; D is unclear. This CDR3 is 11 amino acids long. Germline values: CDR1 DFQATT, CDR2 SNEGSKA (reference sequence). Trimming left V 0 bases short and J 4 bases short, with 3 bases between. This CDR3 is CSAREAETQYF. The CDR3 DNA sequence: TGCAGTGCTAGAGAAGCAGAGACCCAGTACTTC.

This chain connects TRBV28 to TRBJ1-5; D uncertain. CDR1 and CDR2 (germline): MDHEN, SYDVKM. V was shortened by 6 bases and J by 5 bases, with 11 bases between the two germline ends. The CDR3 is 13 residues long. The CDR3 is CASSLEYYQPQHF. The CDR3 DNA follows: TGTGCCAGCAGCTTGGAGTATTATCAGCCCCAGCATTTT.

The CDR3 reads CASSLIAGPHNSYEQYF. The CDR3, as DNA: TGTGCCAGCAGCTTAATCGCTGGGCCGCATAATTCCTACGAGCAGTACTTC. The rearrangement uses TRBV7-3 and TRBJ2-7; no reliable D call. This CDR3 has 17 residues. Germline assignment: CDR1 SGHTA and CDR2 FQGTGA. V was trimmed by 1 base and J by 1 base, leaving 17 bases between them.

This clone turned up a few times. CDR3 protein: CASSLSGQGRSEAFF. The CDR3 DNA is TGTGCCAGCAGTTTATCTGGGCAGGGAAGATCTGAAGCTTTCTTT. The chain recombines TRBV28 with TRBJ1-1; TRBD1 might be the D (5 bases). The CDR3 contains 15 residues. Trimming cost V 1 base and J 6 bases, with 15 bases left between them. The germline gives CDR1 MDHEN, CDR2 SYDVKM.

A few counts support this clone. This chain uses TRBV30 with TRBJ2-1, with 9 bases that match TRBD2. The ends lost 0 bases at V and 7 bases at J; junction bases unmatched: 16. The CDR3 is 18 residues long. CDR1 and CDR2 from the germline V gene are GTSNPN and SVGIG (reference sequence). This CDR3 is CAWSVLGAASGTGNEQFF. Written as DNA, the CDR3 is TGTGCCTGGAGTGTACTTGGGGCCGCTAGCGGGACTGGGAATGAGCAGTTCTTC.

The gene calls are TRBV2 and TRBJ1-1, with TRBD1 as a possible D gene (5 bases). The germline V gene has CDR1 SNHLY and CDR2 FYNNEI. Trimming cost V 6 bases and J 5 bases, with 13 bases left between them. This CDR3 is 13 amino acids long. CDR3 amino acids: CASSAQGITEAFF. The CDR3 nucleotides read TGTGCCAGCAGCGCCCAGGGTATAACTGAAGCTTTCTTT.

The V and J genes are TRBV5-1 and TRBJ1-1; tentative D call: TRBD1 (5 bases). The germline CDR1 and CDR2 sequences are SGHRS and YFSETQ. CDR3 size: 13 residues. V was cut by 2 bases and J by 3 bases, with 8 bases left in between. The CDR3 reads CASSLRQYTEAFF. The CDR3 DNA reads as TGCGCCAGCAGCTTACGACAGTACACTGAAGCTTTCTTT.

This clone was observed a few times. The V gene is TRBV30, the J gene TRBJ2-1; 8 bases agree with TRBD2. Germline CDR1 reads GTSNPN; CDR2 reads SVGIG (reference sequence). The CDR3 has 13 residues. The J segment lost 9 bases and the V segment lost 0 bases, leaving 4 bases of the junction unmatched. The CDR3 DNA reads as TGTGCCTGGAGTGTCGGGGGGGTTGGTGAGCAGTTCTTC. Its protein product is CAWSVGGVGEQFF.

This clone was counted a few times. This sample also contains other DNA sequences that code for the same CDR3. The V call is TRBV9, the J call TRBJ2-1; 11 bases are shared with TRBD2. The CDR3 is 15 residues long. Germline CDR1 is SGDLS and CDR2 is YYNGEE. V lost 3 bases to trimming and J lost 4 bases; unmatched junction nucleotides: 3. The CDR3 spells CASSGGTSGYNEQFF. CDR3 in DNA: TGTGCCAGCAGCGGCGGGACTAGCGGATACAATGAGCAGTTCTTC.

This clone has more than one count but fewer than ten. This chain connects TRBV19 to TRBJ2-7; D possibly corresponds to TRBD2 (5 bases). The ends were cut back, 4 bases at V and 9 bases at J, with 16 bases in the middle. The CDR3 has 13 amino acids. Germline values: CDR1 LNHDA, CDR2 SQIVND (reference sequence). The CDR3 DNA reads as TGTGCCAGTAGTACCAGGACGGAGGAGGTGCAGTACTTC. It is translated as CASSTRTEEVQYF. Combining the CDR3 with reference TRBV19 and TRBJ2-7 gives the whole variable domain DGGITQSPKYLFRKEGQNVTLSCEQNLNHDAMYWYRQDPGQGLRLIYYSQIVNDFQKGDIAEGYSVSREKKESFPLTVTSAQKNPTAFYLCASSTRTEEVQYFGPGTRLTVT.

This chain's CDR3 is CAWRGDIDTEAFF. The CDR3 bases are TGTGCCTGGAGGGGTGACATTGACACTGAAGCTTTCTTT. The chain is built from TRBV30 and TRBJ1-1; D gene uncertain. This CDR3 spans 13 amino acids. Trimming removed 3 bases at V and 3 bases at J, with 11 bases between. Germline V gene data show CDR1 as GTSNPN and CDR2 as SVGIG (reference sequence).

The gene calls are TRBV19 and TRBJ2-5; 9 bases agree with TRBD1. Germline CDR1 is LNHDA and CDR2 is SQIVND (reference sequence). The CDR3 runs to 15 residues. With V trimmed by 4 bases and J by 2 bases, 5 bases remained unmatched. The chain's CDR3 is CASSTGQGLQETQYF. For the CDR3, the DNA is TGTGCCAGTAGTACCGGACAGGGGTTACAAGAGACCCAGTACTTC.

This clone was counted only a few times. J is TRBJ2-4 and V is TRBV7-3, with 9 bases that match TRBD1. Trimming took 5 bases from V and 9 from J; bases not matched to a gene: 8. The germline CDR1 and CDR2 sequences are SGHTA and FQGTGA. The CDR3 contains 14 residues. CDR3 nucleotides: TGTGCCAGCAGCGACAGGGACAGGGAAGGCATTCAGTACTTC. This translates into CASSDRDREGIQYF.

The chain is built from TRBV5-1 and TRBJ1-1; weak D call: TRBD1 (6 bases). CDR1 is SGHRS, CDR2 YFSETQ, per germline. Trimming left V 0 bases short and J 0 bases short, with 9 bases between. This CDR3 contains 15 residues. The CDR3 loop is CASSLVGQMNTEAFF. In DNA form, the CDR3 reads TGCGCCAGCAGCTTGGTTGGACAGATGAACACTGAAGCTTTCTTT.

The chain combines TRBV11-1 with TRBJ2-3; TRBD2 is a possible D gene (6 bases). The CDR3 length is 13 residues. Per the germline V gene, CDR1 is SGHAT and CDR2 is FQDESV (reference sequence). The V and J ends lost 5 bases and 7 bases respectively, with 13 bases between them. CDR3 residues: CASSQDYGNTQYF. As DNA, the CDR3 is TGTGCCAGCAGCCAGGACTATGGGAATACGCAGTATTTT.

This clone was observed a few times. This chain links TRBV2 with TRBJ2-7; D is possibly TRBD2 (6 bases). V was cut by 3 bases and J by 5 bases, with 11 bases left in between. This CDR3 region has 13 residues. From germline, CDR1 is SNHLY and CDR2 FYNNEI. CDR3 sequence: CASSESGGNEQYF. In nucleotides, the CDR3 is TGTGCCAGCAGTGAGTCCGGGGGTAACGAGCAGTACTTC.

In nucleotides, the CDR3 is TGCGCCAGCAGCTCAGGGGTCACTGAAGCTTTCTTT. Its translation: CASSSGVTEAFF. The chain links TRBV5-1 to TRBJ1-1, with a weak D call TRBD1 (6 bases). Trimming left V 3 bases short and J 4 bases short, with 7 bases between. CDR1 and CDR2 (germline): SGHRS, YFSETQ. This CDR3 contains 12 residues.

This clone was detected a few times. This sequence joins TRBV7-9 and TRBJ2-3, with 7 bases matching TRBD1. CDR3 length: 14 residues. The V gene's germline CDR1 is SEHNR and CDR2 FQNEAQ (reference sequence). Trimming cost V 3 bases and J 4 bases; bases outside gene matches: 4. For the CDR3, the DNA is TGTGCCAGCAGCTTTACAGGGGCTGCAGATACGCAGTATTTT. Translation gives CASSFTGAADTQYF.

This clone has only a few counts. CDR3 DNA sequence: TGCAGCGTTGAAAAGGCTAGCGGACGAGAGCAGTTCTTC. It encodes CSVEKASGREQFF. The genes are TRBV29-1 and TRBJ2-1; 7 positions agree with TRBD2. Per germline, CDR1 SQVTM and CDR2 ANQGSEA. The length of the CDR3 is 13 residues. V dropped 2 bases and J dropped 10; count of bases not matched to a gene: 8.